Listed below are T cell receptor beta chains from one sample, sequenced in a study of cytomegalovirus exposure and HLA in healthy donors. The table came from immunoSEQ multiplex PCR; TCRdb's copy has only in-frame clones and leaves some out. The table lists over 65,000 clones, less than 80% of them singletons. The sequenced sample consisted of PBMCs. The receptors come from a woman in her thirties or forties in good health and CMV-seronegative. CDR3s leave out the opening cysteine and the closing phenylalanine or tryptophan.

>11|TRBV10-2
ASSQGSDYEQY
>15|TRBV5-1
ASSLDWGGYSYNEQF
>13|TRBV6-5
ASSLGQMNTGELF
>14|TRBV5-1
ASSSTETSGKETQY
>9|TRBV7-9
ASSGRAEAF
>13|TRBV7-2
ASSYGQGLDQPQH
>12|TRBV2
ASSQQGRQQPQH
>11|TRBV30
AWSSAGTDTQY
>10|TRBV14
ASSQDRVTQY
>13|TRBV11-2
ASSLLGTIKEKLF
>15|TRBV11-2
ASSLRTGFSYNSPLH
>14|TRBV4-2
ASSQFSGGNQGTQY
>15|TRBV15
ATSRDPREGRKQGQF
>12|TRBV6-4
ASSSTGGLNTQY
>12|TRBV11-2
ASSLVSVNTEAF
>13|TRBV27
ASSFALAGTDTQY
>13|TRBV29-1
STLGLTVAKNIQY
>13|TRBV6-1
ASSGRNRERTEAF
>12|TRBV2
ASSAVTANTEAF
>14|TRBV6-6
ASSRGRGTVGETQY
>14|TRBV7-9
ASSLVQGSTDSPLH
>11|TRBV27
ASRLLAGEKLF
>15|TRBV5-6
ASSPWAGGVGANVLT
>14|TRBV21-1
ASSTFSRVSGNTIY
>11|TRBV14
ASSQYINQPQH
>11|TRBV13
ASMELAGGEQY
>15|TRBV9
ASSPLQRTGYGGELF
>13|TRBV11-2
ASSFKTGEGYEQY
>10|TRBV9
ASSTYSGGLF
>12|TRBV6-1
ASTPSGTYNEQF
>11|TRBV5-4
ASGSVSYNEQF
>13|TRBV7-8
ASSLGMTENTEAF
>9|TRBV30
AWSVQEKLF
>11|TRBV7-3
ASSLTLEDTQY
>14|TRBV4-3
ASSQDPSRRSNGYT
>13|TRBV28
ASSWGRGVGNTIY
>11|TRBV6-6
ASDRDLNEKLF
>11|TRBV29-1
SVTPDRGKTQY
>15|TRBV11-2
ASSPGQSLPGNEKLF
>12|TRBV21-1
ASSKVLDSYGYT
>12|TRBV6-5
ASSYSQVYEKLF
>13|TRBV11-2
ASSNLGRAGETQY
>13|TRBV13
ASSLWTSNPQEQF
>16|TRBV19
ASNSGLAGGTNTGELF
>12|TRBV5-1
ASSLGRVQETQY
>14|TRBV27
ASRPTGGAENTEAF
>10|TRBV15
ATSSLRGEAF
>14|TRBV10-1
ASSEGRGQGTDEQF
>11|TRBV10-3
AISDGGPHEQY